This TCR beta chain was documented in a study of cytomegalovirus exposure and HLA in healthy donors. From germline, CDR1 is SEHNR and CDR2 FQNEAQ (reference sequence). After removal of 1 base from V and 3 bases from J, the junction contained 4 bases not matched to a gene. This CDR3 region has 15 residues. It was with 60 Vbeta and 13 Jbeta primers that the PCR ran. Original analysis: It was a later analysis that counted about 80 million unique TCR beta chains, of which some 12 million were shared. Profiled with immunoSEQ multiplex PCR; TCRdb holds only in-frame clones, not every one. Clone size and V and J calls were adopted from that table, with D and trimming inferred from the DNA. The repertoire holds under 150,000 clones, with approximately 85% as singletons.

This rearrangement joins TRBV7-9 to TRBJ2-7; 9 bases line up with TRBD2. Sequenced: PBMCs. This TCR came from a boy between 5 and 17 years old in good health and CMV-seronegative. The CDR3 region has the DNA TGTGCCAGCAGCTTAGGGGCTAGCGGGATCTACGAGCAGTACTTC. Protein product: CASSLGASGIYEQYF.